This T cell receptor (beta chain) emerged from a study of cytotoxic CD8 clonotypes in ibrutinib-treated CLL. Study-level points and caveats: Baseline levels were approached again at progression, after clonality had risen at ibrutinib response. Public clonotypes (which were uncommon) either contracted or remained stable on treatment.

Only a few counts were recorded for this clone. Its specificity is not known. V was clipped by 6 bases and J by 1 base, with 8 bases between them. This CDR3 has 13 residues. Germline V gives CDR1 SGHTA, CDR2 FQGTGA. Produced via immunoSEQ multiplex PCR; TCRdb's table is partial and in-frame only. The data show under 50,000 clones, approximately 67% seen once. The clonotype was recovered from a human donor with chronic lymphocytic leukemia. This sample comprised PBMCs, obtained at disease progression, from a patient treated with ibrutinib. This chain joins TRBV7-3 and TRBJ2-3, with a weak D call TRBD2 (5 bases). The CDR3 DNA is TGTGCCAGCAGAAGTAGCGGCACAGATACGCAGTATTTT. The encoded protein is CASRSSGTDTQYF.